Listed below are T cell receptor beta chains from one sample, sequenced in a study of blood T cell repertoires in COVID-19. TCRdb's copy holds only in-frame clones and misses some; the assay was immunoSEQ multiplex PCR. The table records fewer than 150,000 clones, 88% of them present only once. Input material: peripheral blood. These receptors came from a man aged 45 to 65 with active or convalescent COVID-19. Each CDR3 is given with its conserved first and last residue. A D gene is named only where the DNA matches it firmly. Clone size is stated in some rows and not others, as once, few, many or a class when expanded.

J | size | V | D | DNA | CDR3
TRBJ2-5 | NA | TRBV28 | NA | TGTGCCAGCAGTTTACGGACAACTGAGACCCAGTACTTC | CASSLRTTETQYF
TRBJ2-7 | NA | TRBV9 | TRBD2 | TGTGCCAGCGCCGCCGGGGGTGAGGGACTATACGAGCAGTACTTC | CASAAGGEGLYEQYF
TRBJ2-2 | NA | TRBV24-1 | TRBD2 | TGTGCCACCAGTGACGCTGGACTAGCGGGAGTTACCGGGGAGCTGTTTTTT | CATSDAGLAGVTGELFF
TRBJ1-6 | NA | TRBV7-3 | TRBD1 | TGTGCCACCTCAGAAGGGACAGGTTCACCCCTCCACTTT | CATSEGTGSPLHF
TRBJ2-2 | NA | TRBV9 | TRBD1 | TGTGCCAGCAGCAGACAGGGAGACACCGGGGAGCTGTTTTTT | CASSRQGDTGELFF
TRBJ2-5 | NA | TRBV28 | TRBD1 | TGTGCCAGCAGGCCCGACAGGGAACGGTTTCAGACCCAGTACTTC | CASRPDRERFQTQYF
TRBJ1-2 | NA | TRBV2 | TRBD1 | TGTGCCAGCAGGACCGGAACAGGGGGGACTTATGGCTACACCTTC | CASRTGTGGTYGYTF
TRBJ1-5 | NA | TRBV27 | TRBD1 | TGTGCCAGCAGTTCACACCGGACAGGGGGTGAGGGAAGTCCCCAGCATTTT | CASSSHRTGGEGSPQHF
TRBJ2-7 | NA | TRBV5-4 | TRBD2 | TGTGCCAGCAGCTTGGAACTAGCGGGAGTTGGATACGAGCAGTACTTC | CASSLELAGVGYEQYF
TRBJ1-2 | NA | TRBV12-3/TRBV12-4 | TRBD1 | TGTGCCAGCAGGGGCACAGGGGCGGGGGGCTACACCTTC | CASRGTGAGGYTF
TRBJ1-5 | NA | TRBV19 | TRBD1 | TGTGCCAGTAGGCTAAACCACAGGGGAGGCATTCAGCCCCAGCATTTT | CASRLNHRGGIQPQHF
TRBJ1-1 | NA | TRBV5-1 | TRBD1 | TGCGCCAGCAGCCTGGGGACAGGCTCCATGAACACTGAAGCTTTCTTT | CASSLGTGSMNTEAFF
TRBJ2-7 | NA | TRBV10-1 | NA | TGCGCCAGCAGTGAAGGGAGCAGGGGAATTGGGGAGCAGTACTTC | CASSEGSRGIGEQYF
TRBJ1-1 | NA | TRBV6-5 | NA | TGTGCCAGCAGTTACCCCCAAACAGGAAACACTGAAGCTTTCTTT | CASSYPQTGNTEAFF
TRBJ2-3 | NA | TRBV6-6 | NA | TGTGCCAGCGCCCAGTGGCAGAGCACAGATACGCAGTATTTT | CASAQWQSTDTQYF
TRBJ2-7 | once | TRBV9 | NA | TGTGCCAGCAGCGGGAGAGGGTACTCCTACGAGCAGTACTTC | CASSGRGYSYEQYF
TRBJ1-6 | NA | TRBV7-3 | TRBD1 | TGTGCCAGCAGCTTATCAGGGGGTACGGGTTCACCCCTCCACTTT | CASSLSGGTGSPLHF
TRBJ1-2 | NA | TRBV4-3 | NA | TGCGCCAGCAGCCAAGCAGCGGGGTGGTATGGCTACACCTTC | CASSQAAGWYGYTF
TRBJ2-3 | few | TRBV3-1/TRBV3-2 | TRBD2 | TGTGCCAGCAGCCGGACTAGCGGGAGTGCAGATACGCAGTATTTT | CASSRTSGSADTQYF
TRBJ2-3 | NA | TRBV9 | TRBD1 | TGTGCCAGCAGCAAAACAGGGGTAGATACGCAGTATTTT | CASSKTGVDTQYF
TRBJ1-1 | NA | TRBV5-4 | TRBD1 | TGTGCCAGCAGTATTGGCGGGACAGGGGGCAGGGTCACTGAAGCTTTCTTT | CASSIGGTGGRVTEAFF
TRBJ2-7 | few | TRBV6-5 | NA | TGTGCCAGCAGTTACTACCCACAGGGTAACGAGCAGTACTTC | CASSYYPQGNEQYF
TRBJ2-1 | NA | TRBV7-8 | NA | TGTGCCAGCAGCGTGGACAGGGAGGGTGAGCAGTTCTTC | CASSVDREGEQFF
TRBJ2-6 | NA | TRBV6-2/TRBV6-3 | NA | TGTGCCAGCAGCCAGCCGGGAGACTTGTCTGGGGCCAACGTCCTGACTTTC | CASSQPGDLSGANVLTF
TRBJ2-7 | NA | TRBV12-3/TRBV12-4 | TRBD1 | TGTGCCAGCAGGAGGGACAGCACCTACGAGCAGTACTTC | CASRRDSTYEQYF
TRBJ2-1 | NA | TRBV7-2 | TRBD2 | TGTGCCAGCAGCCCAGGACTAGACTACTACAATGAGCAGTTCTTC | CASSPGLDYYNEQFF
TRBJ1-5 | NA | TRBV30 | NA | TGTGCCTACTCTCGAGGAGGAAGCAATCAGCCCCAGCATTTT | CAYSRGGSNQPQHF
TRBJ1-4 | NA | TRBV5-5 | NA | TGTGCCAGCAGCCCGGGACAAAATACGAATGAAAAACTGTTTTTT | CASSPGQNTNEKLFF
TRBJ1-1 | NA | TRBV28 | NA | TGTGCCAGCGCCCGGTTGAACACTGAAGCTTTCTTT | CASARLNTEAFF
TRBJ2-2 | NA | TRBV2 | TRBD1 | TGTGCCAGCAGTTTTACAGGGGCATCGCCCGGGGAGCTGTTTTTT | CASSFTGASPGELFF
TRBJ1-6 | NA | TRBV6-5 | TRBD1 | TGTGCCAGCAGGGAGGGGGCGAACTATAATTCACCCCTCCACTTT | CASREGANYNSPLHF
TRBJ2-3 | NA | TRBV3-1/TRBV3-2 | TRBD1 | TGTGCCAGCAGCCAAGATCGGAGAAGGACAGGTGGTTGGACAGATACGCAGTATTTT | CASSQDRRRTGGWTDTQYF
TRBJ2-1 | NA | TRBV5-1 | TRBD2 | TGCGCCAGCAGCTTGGTACCCGGGAGGGCCGTAGACAATGAGCAGTTCTTC | CASSLVPGRAVDNEQFF
TRBJ2-1 | NA | TRBV2 | TRBD2 | TGTGCCAGAGGACTAGAATTCAATGAGCAGTTCTTC | CARGLEFNEQFF
TRBJ1-6 | NA | TRBV7-9 | TRBD1 | TGTGCCAGCAGCTTAGGCACAGGGGTCGGCAATTCACCCCTCCACTTT | CASSLGTGVGNSPLHF
TRBJ2-5 | once | TRBV29-1 | NA | TGCAGCGTTGGAGGGTGGAAGGACGGGCAAGAGACCCAGTACTTC | CSVGGWKDGQETQYF
TRBJ2-2 | NA | TRBV7-2 | TRBD2 | TGTGCCAGCAGCCCGGGGAGCGGGATGTCCGGGGAGCTGTTTTTT | CASSPGSGMSGELFF
TRBJ2-1 | NA | TRBV5-4 | TRBD2 | TGTGCCAGCAGCTTGGATGAGAGGGCTAGCGGGAGGCCTGAGCAGTTCTTC | CASSLDERASGRPEQFF
TRBJ2-1 | NA | TRBV4-2 | TRBD2 | TGTGCCAGCAGTCCTATACTAGCGAGCTACAATGAGCAGTTCTTC | CASSPILASYNEQFF
TRBJ2-2 | NA | TRBV7-7 | TRBD1 | TGTGCTAGCAGCCGACAGGGGGGGAACACCGGGGAGCTGTTTTTT | CASSRQGGNTGELFF